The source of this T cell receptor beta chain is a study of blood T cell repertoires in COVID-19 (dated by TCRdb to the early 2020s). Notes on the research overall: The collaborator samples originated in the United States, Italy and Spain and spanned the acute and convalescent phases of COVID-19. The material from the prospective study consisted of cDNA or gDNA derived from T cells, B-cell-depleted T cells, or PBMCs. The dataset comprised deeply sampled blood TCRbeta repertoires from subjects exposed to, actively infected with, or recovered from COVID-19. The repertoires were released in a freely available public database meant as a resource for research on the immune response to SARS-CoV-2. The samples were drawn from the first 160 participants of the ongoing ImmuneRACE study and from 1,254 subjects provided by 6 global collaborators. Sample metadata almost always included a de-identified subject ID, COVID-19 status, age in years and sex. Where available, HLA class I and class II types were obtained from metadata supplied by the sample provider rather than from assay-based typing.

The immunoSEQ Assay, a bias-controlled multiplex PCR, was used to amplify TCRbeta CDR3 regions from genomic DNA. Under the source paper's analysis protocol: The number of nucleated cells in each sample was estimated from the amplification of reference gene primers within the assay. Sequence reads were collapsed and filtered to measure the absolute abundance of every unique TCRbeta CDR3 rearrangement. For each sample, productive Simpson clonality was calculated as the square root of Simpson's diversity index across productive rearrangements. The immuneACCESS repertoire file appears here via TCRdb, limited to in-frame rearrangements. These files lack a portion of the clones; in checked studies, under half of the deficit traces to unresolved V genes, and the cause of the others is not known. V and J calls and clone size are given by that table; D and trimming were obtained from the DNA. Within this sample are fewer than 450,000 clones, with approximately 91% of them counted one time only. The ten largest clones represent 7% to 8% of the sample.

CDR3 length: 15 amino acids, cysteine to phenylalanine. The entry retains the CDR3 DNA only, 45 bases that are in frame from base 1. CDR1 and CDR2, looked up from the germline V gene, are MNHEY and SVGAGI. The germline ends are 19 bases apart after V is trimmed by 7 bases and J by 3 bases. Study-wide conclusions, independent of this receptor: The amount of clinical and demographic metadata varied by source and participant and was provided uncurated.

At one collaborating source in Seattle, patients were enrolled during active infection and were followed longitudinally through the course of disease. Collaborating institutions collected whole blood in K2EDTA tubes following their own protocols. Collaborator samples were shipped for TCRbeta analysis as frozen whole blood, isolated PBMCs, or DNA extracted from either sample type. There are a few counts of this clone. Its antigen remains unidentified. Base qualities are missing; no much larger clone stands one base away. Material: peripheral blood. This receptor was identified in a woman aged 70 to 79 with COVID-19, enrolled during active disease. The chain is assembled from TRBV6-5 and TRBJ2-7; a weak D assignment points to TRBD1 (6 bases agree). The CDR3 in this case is CASTLTGLPFYEQYF. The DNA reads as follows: TGTGCCAGCACGCTCACAGGGCTCCCTTTCTACGAGCAGTACTTC.